Sequencing of this TCR beta chain was carried out in a study of T-cell reconstitution after alpha-beta-depleted transplantation in children. Findings of the study overall: One year post-transplant, T-cell counts and diversity were largely derived from T cells produced anew. Several hundred expanded graft clones reportedly gave rise to the alpha-beta T cells present about two months after transplant.

This clonotype was counted at least ten times. The target antigen is unknown. A read error may account for a junction end that differs from germline. CDR3 length: 16 amino acids. Germline loops: CDR1 SGHDT, CDR2 YYEEEE. This sample's TCRbeta library carried unique molecular identifier barcodes. TCRdb reprocessed the PCR reads via MiXCR and lists one record per CDR3 protein. The sample records around 240,000 distinct CDR3 sequences, just under 8.5% being singletons. V gene TRBV5-6 combines with J gene TRBJ2-1; maybe TRBD2 (6 bases). This sequence was found in a male patient younger than 18 who had a stem cell transplant for acute lymphoblastic leukemia, so the T cells may come from the graft donor. The sequences come from PBMCs, mostly from graft donor cells, collected 180 days after TCRalphabeta/CD19-depleted stem cell transplant. The DNA of the CDR3 is TGTGCCAGCAGCTTACAAGCGGGTATCTCCTACAATGACCAGTTCTTC. Amino acid sequence: CASSLQAGISYNDQFF.